This T cell receptor (beta chain) is drawn from a study of T cell changes during pregnancy in multiple sclerosis. V lost 0 bases to trimming and J lost 6 bases, with 6 bases between them. This CDR3 contains 12 residues. The germline CDR1 and CDR2 sequences are SGHNT and YYREEE (reference sequence). The assay was immunoSEQ multiplex PCR, and TCRdb's table has in-frame clones only and misses some. The sample consists of about 28,000 clones, approximately 89% of them appearing once. The chain combines TRBV5-4 with TRBJ1-1; no firm D call. The clonotype comes from a female donor with multiple sclerosis, enrolled in a pregnancy study. This specimen consisted of CD4+ T cells from peripheral blood mononuclear cells, obtained in the second trimester of pregnancy. The CDR3 sequence: CASSLDNAEAFF. CDR3 sequence (DNA): TGTGCCAGCAGCTTGGACAACGCTGAAGCTTTCTTT.